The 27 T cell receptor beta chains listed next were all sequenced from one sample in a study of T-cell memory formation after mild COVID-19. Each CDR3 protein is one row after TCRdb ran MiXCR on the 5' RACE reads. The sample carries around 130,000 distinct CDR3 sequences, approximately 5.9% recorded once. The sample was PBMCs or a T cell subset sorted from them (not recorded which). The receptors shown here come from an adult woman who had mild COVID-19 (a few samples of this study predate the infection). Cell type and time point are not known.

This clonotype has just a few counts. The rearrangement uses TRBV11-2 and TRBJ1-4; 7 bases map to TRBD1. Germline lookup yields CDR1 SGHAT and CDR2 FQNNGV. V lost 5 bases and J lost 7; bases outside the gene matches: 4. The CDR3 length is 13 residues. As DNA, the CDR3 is TGTGCCAGCAGCCGTGGGACAGCTGAAAAACTGTTTTTT. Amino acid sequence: CASSRGTAEKLFF.

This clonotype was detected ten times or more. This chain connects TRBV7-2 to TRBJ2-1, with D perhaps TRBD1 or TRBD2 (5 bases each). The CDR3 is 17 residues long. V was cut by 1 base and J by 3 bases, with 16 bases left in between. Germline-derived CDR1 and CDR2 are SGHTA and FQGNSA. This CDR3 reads CASSLGGFGARYNEQFF. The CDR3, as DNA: TGTGCCAGCAGCTTAGGAGGGTTCGGGGCCCGCTACAATGAGCAGTTCTTC.

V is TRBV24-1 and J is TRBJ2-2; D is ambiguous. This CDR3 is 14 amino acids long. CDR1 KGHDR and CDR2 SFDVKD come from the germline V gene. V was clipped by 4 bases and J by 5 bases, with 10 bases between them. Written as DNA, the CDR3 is TGTGCCACCAGTGACGAAGGTTTGACCGGGGAGCTGTTTTTT. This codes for CATSDEGLTGELFF.

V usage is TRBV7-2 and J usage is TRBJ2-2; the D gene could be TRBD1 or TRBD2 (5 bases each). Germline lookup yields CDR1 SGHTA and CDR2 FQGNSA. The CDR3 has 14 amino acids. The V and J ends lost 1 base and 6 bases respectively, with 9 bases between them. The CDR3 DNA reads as TGTGCCAGCAGCTTAGTGGGGGTGGCCGGGGAGCTGTTTTTT. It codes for CASSLVGVAGELFF.

In nucleotides, the CDR3 is TGTGCCAGCTCAACGGGACGTAGACAAGAGACCCAGTACTTC. This encodes CASSTGRRQETQYF. The V and J genes are TRBV18 and TRBJ2-5; possibly TRBD1 or TRBD2 for D (5 bases each). This CDR3 region has 14 residues. Trimming took 5 bases from V and 2 from J, leaving 12 bases between them. CDR1 KGHSH and CDR2 LQKENI come from the germline V gene.

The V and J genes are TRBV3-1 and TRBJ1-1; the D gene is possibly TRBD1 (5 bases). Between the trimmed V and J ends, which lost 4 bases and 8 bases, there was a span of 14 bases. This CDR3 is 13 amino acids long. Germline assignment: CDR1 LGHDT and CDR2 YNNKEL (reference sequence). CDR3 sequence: CASSRHSGGEAFF. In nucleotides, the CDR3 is TGTGCCAGCAGCCGCCACTCGGGGGGGGAAGCTTTCTTT.

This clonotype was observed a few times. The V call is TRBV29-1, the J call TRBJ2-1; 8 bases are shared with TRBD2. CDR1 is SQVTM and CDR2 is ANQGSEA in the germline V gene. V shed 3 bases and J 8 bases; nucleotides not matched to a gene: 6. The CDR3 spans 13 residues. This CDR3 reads CSVETGGPDEQFF. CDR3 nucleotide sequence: TGCAGCGTTGAGACGGGAGGGCCAGATGAGCAGTTCTTC.

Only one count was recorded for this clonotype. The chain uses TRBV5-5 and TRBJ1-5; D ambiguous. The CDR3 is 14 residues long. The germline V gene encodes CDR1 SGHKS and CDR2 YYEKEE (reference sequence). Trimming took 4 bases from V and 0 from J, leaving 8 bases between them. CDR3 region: CASSMGYSNQPQHF. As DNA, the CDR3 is TGTGCCAGCAGCATGGGCTATAGCAATCAGCCCCAGCATTTT.

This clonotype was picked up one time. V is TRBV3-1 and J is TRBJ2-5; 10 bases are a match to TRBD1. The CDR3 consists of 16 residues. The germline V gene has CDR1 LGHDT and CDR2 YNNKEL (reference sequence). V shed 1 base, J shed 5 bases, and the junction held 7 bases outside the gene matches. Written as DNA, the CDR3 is TGTGCCAGCAGCCAAGTGACGGGACAGGGGAAGGAGACCCAGTACTTC. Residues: CASSQVTGQGKETQYF.

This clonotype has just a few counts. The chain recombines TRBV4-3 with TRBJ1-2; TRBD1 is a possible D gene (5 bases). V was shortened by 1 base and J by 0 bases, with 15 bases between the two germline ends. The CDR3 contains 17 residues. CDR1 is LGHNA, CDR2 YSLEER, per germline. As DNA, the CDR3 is TGCGCCAGCAGCCAAGCCCCGCCCGACAGACCTAACTATGGCTACACCTTC. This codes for CASSQAPPDRPNYGYTF.

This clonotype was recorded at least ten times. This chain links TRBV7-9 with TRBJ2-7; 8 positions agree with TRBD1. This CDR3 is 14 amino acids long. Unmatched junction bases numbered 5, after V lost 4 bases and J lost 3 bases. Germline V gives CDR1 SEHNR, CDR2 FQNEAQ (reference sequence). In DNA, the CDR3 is TGTGCCAGCAGCTCCCTAGGACAGGGCTACGAGCAGTACTTC. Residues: CASSSLGQGYEQYF.

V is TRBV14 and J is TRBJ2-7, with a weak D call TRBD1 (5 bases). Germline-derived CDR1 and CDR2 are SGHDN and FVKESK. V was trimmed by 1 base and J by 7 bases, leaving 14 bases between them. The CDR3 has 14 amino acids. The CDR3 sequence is CASSQGPGSREQYF. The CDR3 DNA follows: TGTGCCAGCAGCCAAGGGCCAGGGTCGCGGGAGCAGTACTTC.

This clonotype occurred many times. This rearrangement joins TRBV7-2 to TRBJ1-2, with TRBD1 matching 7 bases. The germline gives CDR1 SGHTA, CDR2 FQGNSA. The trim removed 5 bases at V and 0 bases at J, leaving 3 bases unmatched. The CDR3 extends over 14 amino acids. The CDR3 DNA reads TGTGCCAGCAGCGCGGGGACAGCTAACTATGGCTACACCTTC. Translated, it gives CASSAGTANYGYTF.

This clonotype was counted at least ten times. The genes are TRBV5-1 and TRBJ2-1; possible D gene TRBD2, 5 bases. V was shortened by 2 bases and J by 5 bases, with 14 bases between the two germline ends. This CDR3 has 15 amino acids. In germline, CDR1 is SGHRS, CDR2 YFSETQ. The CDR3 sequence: CASSFGAEVNNEQFF. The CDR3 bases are TGCGCCAGCAGCTTCGGTGCGGAGGTGAACAATGAGCAGTTCTTC.

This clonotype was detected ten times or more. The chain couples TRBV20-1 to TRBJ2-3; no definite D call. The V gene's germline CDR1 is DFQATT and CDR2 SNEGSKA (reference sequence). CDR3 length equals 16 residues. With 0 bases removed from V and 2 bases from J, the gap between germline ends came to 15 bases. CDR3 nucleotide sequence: TGCAGTGCTAGAGATCCGCTAGAAGGACCCACAGATACGCAGTATTTT. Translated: CSARDPLEGPTDTQYF.

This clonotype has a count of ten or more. The CDR3 reads CSAPSGRYGYTF. In nucleotides, the CDR3 is TGCAGTGCTCCCTCCGGGAGGTATGGCTACACCTTC. The chain joins TRBV20-1 to TRBJ1-2, with D unresolved. CDR3 size: 12 residues. Trimming removed 5 bases from V and 5 bases from J, with 12 bases in between. Germline CDR1 and CDR2: DFQATT and SNEGSKA (reference sequence).

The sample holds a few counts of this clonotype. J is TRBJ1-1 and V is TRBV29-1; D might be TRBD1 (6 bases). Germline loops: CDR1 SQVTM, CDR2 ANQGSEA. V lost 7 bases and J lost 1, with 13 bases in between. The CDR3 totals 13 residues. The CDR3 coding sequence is TGCAGCGGCGAGGGGGTTGGGAACACTGAAGCTTTCTTT. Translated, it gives CSGEGVGNTEAFF.

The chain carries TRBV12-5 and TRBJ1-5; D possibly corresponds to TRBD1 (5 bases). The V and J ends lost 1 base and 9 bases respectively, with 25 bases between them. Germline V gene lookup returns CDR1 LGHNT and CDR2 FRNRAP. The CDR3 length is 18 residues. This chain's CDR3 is CASGLESVLRTGSGPQHF. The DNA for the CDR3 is TGTGCTAGTGGTTTGGAGTCGGTTCTGCGCACAGGATCCGGGCCCCAGCATTTT.

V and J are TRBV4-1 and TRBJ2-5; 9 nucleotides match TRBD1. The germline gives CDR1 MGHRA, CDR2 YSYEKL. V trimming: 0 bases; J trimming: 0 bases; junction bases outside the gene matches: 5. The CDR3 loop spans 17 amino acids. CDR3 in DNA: TGCGCCAGCAGCCAAGAGTTCGGACAGGGGTACCAAGAGACCCAGTACTTC. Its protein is CASSQEFGQGYQETQYF.

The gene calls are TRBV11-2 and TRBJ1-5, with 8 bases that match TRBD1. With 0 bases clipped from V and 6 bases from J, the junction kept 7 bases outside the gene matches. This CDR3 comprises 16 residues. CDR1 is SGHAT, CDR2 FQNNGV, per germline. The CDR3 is CASSLDGQGSVQPQHF. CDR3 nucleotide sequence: TGTGCCAGCAGCTTAGATGGACAGGGTAGCGTTCAGCCCCAGCATTTT.

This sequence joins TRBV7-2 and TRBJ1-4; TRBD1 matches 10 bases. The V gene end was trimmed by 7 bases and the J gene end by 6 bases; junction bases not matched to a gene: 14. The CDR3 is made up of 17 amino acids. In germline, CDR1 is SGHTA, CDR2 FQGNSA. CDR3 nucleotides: TGTGCCAGCACCTCCTATTTTACCGGGACAGGGGATGAAAAACTGTTTTTT. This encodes CASTSYFTGTGDEKLFF.

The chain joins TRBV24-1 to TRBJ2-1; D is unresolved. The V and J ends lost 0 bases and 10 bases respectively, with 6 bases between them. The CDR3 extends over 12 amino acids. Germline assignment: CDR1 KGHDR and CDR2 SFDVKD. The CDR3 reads CATSDLTLEQFF. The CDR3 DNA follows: TGTGCCACCAGTGATTTGACCCTGGAGCAGTTCTTC.

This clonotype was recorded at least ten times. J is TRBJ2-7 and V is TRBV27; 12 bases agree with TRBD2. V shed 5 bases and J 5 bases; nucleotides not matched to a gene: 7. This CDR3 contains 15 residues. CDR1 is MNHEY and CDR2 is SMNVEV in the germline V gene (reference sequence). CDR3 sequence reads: CASSQRLAGVNEQYF. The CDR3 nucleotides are TGTGCCAGCAGTCAGAGACTAGCGGGAGTCAACGAGCAGTACTTC.

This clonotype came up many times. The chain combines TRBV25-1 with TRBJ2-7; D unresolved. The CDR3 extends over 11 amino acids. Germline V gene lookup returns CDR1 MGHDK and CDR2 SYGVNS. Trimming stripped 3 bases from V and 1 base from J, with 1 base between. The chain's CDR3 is CASSESYEQYF. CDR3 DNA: TGTGCCAGCAGTGAGTCCTACGAGCAGTACTTC.

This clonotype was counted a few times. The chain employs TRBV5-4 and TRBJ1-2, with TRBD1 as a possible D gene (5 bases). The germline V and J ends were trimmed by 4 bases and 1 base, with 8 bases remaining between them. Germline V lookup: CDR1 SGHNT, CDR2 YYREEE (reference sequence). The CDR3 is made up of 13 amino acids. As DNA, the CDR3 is TGTGCCAGCAGCCCGACAGATAACTATGGCTACACCTTC. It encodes CASSPTDNYGYTF.

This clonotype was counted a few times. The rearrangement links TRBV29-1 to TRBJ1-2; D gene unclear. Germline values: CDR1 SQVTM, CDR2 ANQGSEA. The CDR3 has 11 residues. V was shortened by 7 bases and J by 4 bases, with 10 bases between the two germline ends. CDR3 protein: CSESRGYGYTF. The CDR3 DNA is TGCAGCGAGAGTCGGGGCTATGGCTACACCTTC. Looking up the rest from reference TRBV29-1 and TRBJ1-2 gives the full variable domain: SAVISQKPSRDICQRGTSLTIQCQVDSQVTMMFWYRQQPGQSLTLIATANQGSEATYESGFVIDKFPISRPNLTFSTLTVSNMSPEDSSIYLCSESRGYGYTFGSGTRLTVV.

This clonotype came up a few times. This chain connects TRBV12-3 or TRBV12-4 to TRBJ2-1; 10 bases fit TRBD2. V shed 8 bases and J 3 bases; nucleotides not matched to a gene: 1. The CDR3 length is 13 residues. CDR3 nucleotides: TGTGCCAGCTGGACTAGCGGCTACAATGAGCAGTTCTTC. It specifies CASWTSGYNEQFF.